Listed here are 7 T cell receptor beta chains from one sample, sequenced in a study of OX40 agonist ivuxolimab in advanced cancers. Method: immunoSEQ multiplex PCR; TCRdb's copy keeps in-frame clones and lacks some. The table has 60,000 to 95,000 clones, about 85% seen once. Sequenced material: CD4+ or CD8+ T cells sorted from blood, taken in a trial of the OX40 agonist ivuxolimab. Receptors originate from an adult with an advanced solid tumor such as melanoma, head and neck, liver or kidney cancer.

The chain has TRBV19 and TRBJ1-1; TRBD1 matches 7 bases. Unmatched junction bases numbered 8, after V lost 7 bases and J lost 0 bases. Looked up from germline, CDR1 is LNHDA and CDR2 is SQIVND (reference sequence). The CDR3 loop spans 15 amino acids. The CDR3 coding sequence is TGTGCCAGTACCTCAGGGGGGGGGTTGAACACTGAAGCTTTCTTT. This encodes CASTSGGGLNTEAFF.

The chain is built from TRBV28 and TRBJ2-3; TRBD1 aligns across 7 bases. Losses at the gene ends were 3 bases for V and 2 bases for J; bases not matched to a gene: 5. Per the germline V gene, CDR1 is MDHEN and CDR2 is SYDVKM. The CDR3 is made up of 15 amino acids. The CDR3 here is CASSFTGTVTDTQYF. In DNA form, the CDR3 reads TGTGCCAGCAGTTTCACCGGGACAGTCACAGATACGCAGTATTTT.

The table lists this clone with a count of one. V and J are TRBV28 and TRBJ2-4, with 8 bases identical to TRBD2. The CDR3 contains 16 residues. Per the germline V gene, CDR1 is MDHEN and CDR2 is SYDVKM. V was pared by 4 bases and J by 1 base, with 6 bases of the junction left unmatched. The CDR3 coding sequence is TGTGCCAGCAGTTACTCGGGAGGGGGGGCCAAAAACATTCAGTACTTC. This gives the protein CASSYSGGGAKNIQYF.

V gene TRBV27 combines with J gene TRBJ2-2; unclear D gene. The germline V gene has CDR1 MNHEY and CDR2 SMNVEV (reference sequence). V was pared by 5 bases and J by 6 bases, with 7 bases between. The CDR3 totals 12 residues. The CDR3 coding sequence is TGTGCCAGCAGTCGAAGGGCCGGGGAGCTGTTTTTT. Protein product: CASSRRAGELFF.

The chain couples TRBV12-2 to TRBJ2-1; TRBD2, the table's D call, lacks a check against the DNA. TRBV12-2 has pseudogene status. The CDR3 covers 20 residues. This CDR3 is CASRRRASGRVGRDYNEQFF. Here the CDR3 DNA reads TGTGCAAGTCGCAGGAGGGCTAGCGGGAGAGTGGGGAGGGATTACAATGAGCAGTTCTTC.

The chain couples TRBV5-1 to TRBJ2-7, with 11 bases aligning to TRBD2. The J segment lost 4 bases and the V segment lost 0 bases, leaving 6 bases of the junction unmatched. Germline V gives CDR1 SGHRS, CDR2 YFSETQ. The CDR3 extends over 16 amino acids. In DNA, the CDR3 is TGCGCCAGCAGCTTGGGCGCCACTAGCGGGAGATACGAGCAGTACTTC. The encoded protein is CASSLGATSGRYEQYF.

This clone has only a few counts. This chain connects TRBV5-1 to TRBJ1-1, with D possibly being TRBD1 (6 bases). Germline CDR1 is SGHRS and CDR2 is YFSETQ. V dropped 0 bases and J dropped 3 bases, with 15 bases sitting between them. This CDR3 is built from 16 residues. The CDR3 DNA sequence: TGCGCCAGCAGCTTGGCGGTGGGGGGCGCGGACACTGAAGCTTTCTTT. Translated, it gives CASSLAVGGADTEAFF.